The sequence of this T cell receptor (beta chain) was determined in a study of T cells in Graves' hyperthyroidism and ophthalmopathy. Across the study: Before any treatment, at initial diagnosis, peripheral blood was collected.

The PBMCs were taken from over 9.5 ml of fresh peripheral blood. The germline V gene encodes CDR1 MDHEN and CDR2 SYDVKM. The V segment lost 3 bases and the J segment 7 bases; nucleotides outside the gene matches: 10. CDR3 length: 15 amino acids. Amplification targeted TCR beta CDR3 regions from RNA transcripts. The primer set for the first-round RT-PCR of the TCR CDR3 was HTBI. TCRdb used MiXCR to reprocess the multiplex PCR reads, holding one entry per CDR3 protein. This sample has 250,000 or so distinct CDR3 sequences, with about 15% found just once. This sequence was found in a woman aged 45-60 years with Graves' hyperthyroidism that later progressed to Graves' ophthalmopathy. The chain has TRBV28 and TRBJ2-7, with 9 bases fitting TRBD2. Sequencing input: blood. Written as DNA, the CDR3 is TGTGCCAGCAGTTTGAGGGTAGCGGGAGAACGTGAGCAGTACTTC. Translating gives CASSLRVAGEREQYF.